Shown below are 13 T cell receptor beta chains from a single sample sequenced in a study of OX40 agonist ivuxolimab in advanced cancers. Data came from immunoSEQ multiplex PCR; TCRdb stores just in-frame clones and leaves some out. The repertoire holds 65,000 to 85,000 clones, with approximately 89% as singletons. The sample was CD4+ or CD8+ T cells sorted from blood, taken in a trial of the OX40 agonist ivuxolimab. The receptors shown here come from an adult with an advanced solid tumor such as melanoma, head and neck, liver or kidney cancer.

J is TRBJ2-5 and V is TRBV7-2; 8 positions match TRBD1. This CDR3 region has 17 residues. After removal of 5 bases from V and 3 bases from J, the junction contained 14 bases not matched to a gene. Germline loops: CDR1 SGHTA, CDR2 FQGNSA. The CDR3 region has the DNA TGTGCCAGCAGCGGAACGGGCAGGGGGCAGAGGAAAGAGACCCAGTACTTC. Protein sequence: CASSGTGRGQRKETQYF.

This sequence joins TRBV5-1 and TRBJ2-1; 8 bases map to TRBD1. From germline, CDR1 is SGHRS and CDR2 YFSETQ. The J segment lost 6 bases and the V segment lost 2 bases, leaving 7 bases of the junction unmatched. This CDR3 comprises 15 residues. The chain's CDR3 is CASSFATGVRNEQFF. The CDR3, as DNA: TGCGCCAGCAGCTTCGCGACAGGGGTCCGCAATGAGCAGTTCTTC.

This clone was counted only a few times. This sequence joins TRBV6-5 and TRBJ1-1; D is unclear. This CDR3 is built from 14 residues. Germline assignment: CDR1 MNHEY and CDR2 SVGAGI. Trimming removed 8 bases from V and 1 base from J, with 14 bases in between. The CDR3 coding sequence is TGTGCCAGCTTCGGAGGGCCGACGAACACTGAAGCTTTCTTT. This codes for CASFGGPTNTEAFF.

This chain's CDR3 is CASSYSPSQGYGYTF. CDR3 nucleotides: TGTGCCAGCAGTTACTCTCCATCCCAGGGCTATGGCTACACCTTC. This rearrangement joins TRBV6-5 to TRBJ1-2; possibly TRBD1 for D (5 bases). This CDR3 region has 15 residues. Looked up from germline, CDR1 is MNHEY and CDR2 is SVGAGI. Trimming stripped 0 bases from V and 4 bases from J, with 12 bases between.

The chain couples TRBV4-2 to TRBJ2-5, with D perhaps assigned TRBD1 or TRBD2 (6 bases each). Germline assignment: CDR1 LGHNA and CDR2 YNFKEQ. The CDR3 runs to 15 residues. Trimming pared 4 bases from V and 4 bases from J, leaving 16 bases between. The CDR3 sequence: CASSRSGDIGETQYF. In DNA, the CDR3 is TGTGCCAGCAGCCGATCGGGGGACATTGGAGAGACCCAGTACTTC.

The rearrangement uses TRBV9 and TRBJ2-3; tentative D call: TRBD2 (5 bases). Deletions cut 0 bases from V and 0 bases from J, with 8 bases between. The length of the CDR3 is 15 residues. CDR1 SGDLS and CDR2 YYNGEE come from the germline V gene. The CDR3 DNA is TGTGCCAGCAGCGTAGGTCTAGCTAGCACAGATACGCAGTATTTT. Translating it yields CASSVGLASTDTQYF.

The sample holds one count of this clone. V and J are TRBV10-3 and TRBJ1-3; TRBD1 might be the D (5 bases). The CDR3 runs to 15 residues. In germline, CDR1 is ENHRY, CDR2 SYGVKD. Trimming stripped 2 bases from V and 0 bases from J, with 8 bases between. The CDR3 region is CAISEGHSSGNTIYF. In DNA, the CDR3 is TGTGCCATCAGTGAGGGACATAGCTCTGGAAACACCATATATTTT.

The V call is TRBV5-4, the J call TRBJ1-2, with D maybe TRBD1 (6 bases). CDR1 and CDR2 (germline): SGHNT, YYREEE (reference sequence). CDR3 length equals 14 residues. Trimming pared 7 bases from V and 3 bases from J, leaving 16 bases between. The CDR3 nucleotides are TGTGCCAGCTACCAACAGGGTTTGCACTATGGCTACACCTTC. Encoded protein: CASYQQGLHYGYTF.

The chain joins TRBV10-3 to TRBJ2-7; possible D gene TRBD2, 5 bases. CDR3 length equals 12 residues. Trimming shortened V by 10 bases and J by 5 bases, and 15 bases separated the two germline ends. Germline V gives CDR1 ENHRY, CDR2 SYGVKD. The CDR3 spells CASRTGSDEQYF. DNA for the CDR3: TGTGCCAGCAGGACGGGGAGCGACGAGCAGTACTTC.

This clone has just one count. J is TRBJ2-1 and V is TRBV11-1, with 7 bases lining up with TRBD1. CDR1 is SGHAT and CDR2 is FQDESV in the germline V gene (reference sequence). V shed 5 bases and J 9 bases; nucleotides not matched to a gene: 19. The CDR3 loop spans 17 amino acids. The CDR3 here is CASSPNRGGWSSGEQFF. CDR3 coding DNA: TGTGCCAGCAGCCCAAACAGGGGCGGGTGGTCATCTGGTGAGCAGTTCTTC. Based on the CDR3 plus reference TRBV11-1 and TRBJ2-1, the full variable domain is EAEVAQSPRYKITEKSQAVAFWCDPISGHATLYWYRQILGQGPELLVQFQDESVVDDSQLPKDRFSAERLKGVDSTLKIQPAELGDSAMYLCASSPNRGGWSSGEQFFGPGTRLTVL.

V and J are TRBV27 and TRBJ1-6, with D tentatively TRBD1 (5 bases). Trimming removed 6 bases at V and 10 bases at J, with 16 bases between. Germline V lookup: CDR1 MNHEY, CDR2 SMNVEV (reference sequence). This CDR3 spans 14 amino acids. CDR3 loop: CASSPTRGGSPLHF. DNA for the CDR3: TGTGCCAGCAGCCCTACCCGGGGGGGATCACCCCTCCACTTT.

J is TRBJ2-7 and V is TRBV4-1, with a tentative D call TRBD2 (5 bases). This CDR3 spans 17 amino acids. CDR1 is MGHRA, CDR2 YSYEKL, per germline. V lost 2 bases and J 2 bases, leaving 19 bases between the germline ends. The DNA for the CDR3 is TGCGCCAGCAGCCAACTCTCGGTCGTAGGAGGCCCCTACGAGCAGTACTTC. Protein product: CASSQLSVVGGPYEQYF.

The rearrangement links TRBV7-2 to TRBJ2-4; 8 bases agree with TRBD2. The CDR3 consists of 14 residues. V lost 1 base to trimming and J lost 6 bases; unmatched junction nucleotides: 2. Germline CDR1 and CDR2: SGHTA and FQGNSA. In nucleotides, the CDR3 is TGTGCCAGCAGCTTAGGCGGGGGGTCAAACATTCAGTACTTC. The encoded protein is CASSLGGGSNIQYF.